This section outlines one T cell receptor (beta chain) sequence together with its context. Its specificity is not known. These data originate in a study of cytomegalovirus exposure and HLA in healthy donors. Whole-study results and caveats: Some V segments (TRBV6-2 and TRBV6-3 among them) were excluded as indistinguishable. Later, TCR association rates were found to vary by HLA locus, highest for DRB1 and lowest for HLA-C.

Both 60 Vbeta primers and 13 Jbeta primers went into the PCR. The data were produced by immunoSEQ multiplex PCR, yet TCRdb's version contains in-frame clones alone and is incomplete. The sample records about 160,000 clones, approximately 78% being singletons. There are 16 residues in the CDR3. Germline lookup yields CDR1 SGHRS and CDR2 YFSETQ. V was trimmed by 1 base and J by 0 bases, leaving 11 bases between them. The rearrangement uses TRBV5-1 and TRBJ1-3; unclear D gene. The TCR sequence derives from a girl aged 2-10 years in good health and CMV-seropositive. Material: PBMCs. CDR3 sequence (DNA): TGCGCCAGCAGCTTGCCGATGGGCTCCTCTGGAAACACCATATATTTT. Translating it yields CASSLPMGSSGNTIYF.